The 24 T cell receptor beta chains below all came from one sample that was sequenced in a study of blood T cell dynamics during melanoma immunotherapy. The study's findings and limits: Cell-free DNA CDR3 sequences most resembled the immune-effector CD8+ subset, which was also most clonal.

Sequencing used immunoSEQ multiplex PCR; TCRdb keeps in-frame clones, though not all of them. The table shows some 2,200 clones, with more than 75% occurring only once. These receptors lack a known antigen. Time point reported: week 3, after first cycle of checkpoint inhibitor. TIE cells were CD3+ CD4- CD8+ CD45RA- CD45RO-high CD27- CCR7- memory T cells. The sample here was CD8+ T cells from blood, taken from a patient treated with checkpoint blockade. The receptors were sampled from a human donor with melanoma.

The CDR3 reads CASSLTGGVSDTQYF. CDR3 coding DNA: TGTGCCAGCAGCTTAACAGGGGGCGTATCAGATACGCAGTATTTT. V usage is TRBV7-3 and J usage is TRBJ2-3; 7 nucleotides match TRBD1. CDR1 is SGHTA, CDR2 FQGTGA, per germline. Trimming removed 0 bases from V and 4 bases from J; junction bases left unmatched: 4. The CDR3 loop spans 15 amino acids.

In this sample, this clone turned up a few times. Within the sample, other DNA sequences also encode this same CDR3. The chain employs TRBV19 and TRBJ1-5, with D unclear. Per the germline V gene, CDR1 is LNHDA and CDR2 is SQIVND (reference sequence). The V gene lost 3 bases and the J gene lost 3 bases, with 3 bases spanning the gap. This CDR3 region has 12 residues. The CDR3 spells CASSIFNQPQHF. The CDR3 DNA sequence: TGTGCCAGTAGTATCTTCAATCAGCCCCAGCATTTT.

Written as DNA, the CDR3 is TGTGCCAGCAGCCCCTACAGGGTAATCTCCTACGAGCAGTACTTC. This codes for CASSPYRVISYEQYF. This chain joins TRBV14 and TRBJ2-5; D is perhaps TRBD1 (6 bases). The DNA end is a closer match to TRBJ2-7, so the J assignment may be wrong. The CDR3 is made up of 15 amino acids. The germline V gene has CDR1 SGHDN and CDR2 FVKESK.

This sequence joins TRBV11-2 and TRBJ1-6; 8 bases are shared with TRBD1. The CDR3 runs 16 residues. Germline CDR1 reads SGHAT; CDR2 reads FQNNGV. The J segment lost 7 bases and the V segment lost 5 bases, leaving 10 bases of the junction unmatched. CDR3 residues: CASSLSGGAWNSPLHF. The CDR3 DNA follows: TGTGCCAGCAGCCTTTCAGGGGGCGCATGGAATTCACCCCTCCACTTT. Combining the CDR3 with reference TRBV11-2 and TRBJ1-6 gives the whole variable domain EAGVAQSPRYKIIEKRQSVAFWCNPISGHATLYWYQQILGQGPKLLIQFQNNGVVDDSQLPKDRFSAERLKGVDSTLKIQPAKLEDSAVYLCASSLSGGAWNSPLHFGNGTRLTVT.

This chain uses TRBV4-1 with TRBJ1-2; 7 positions agree with TRBD1. This CDR3 has 14 amino acids. V lost 3 bases and J lost 5; bases outside the gene matches: 6. Germline CDR1 reads MGHRA; CDR2 reads YSYEKL. CDR3 in amino acids: CASSHRQGGYGYTF. The CDR3 region has the DNA TGCGCCAGCAGCCACCGACAGGGTGGTTATGGCTACACCTTC.

The CDR3 DNA reads as TGTGCCAGCAGCGCGGGAGCGGGAAACTCCTACAATGAGCAGTTCTTC. It codes for CASSAGAGNSYNEQFF. The chain carries TRBV9 and TRBJ2-1, with TRBD2 identical over 7 bases. With 3 bases clipped from V and 0 bases from J, the junction kept 6 bases outside the gene matches. Germline values: CDR1 SGDLS, CDR2 YYNGEE. There are 16 residues in the CDR3.

Judged by abundance, this clone is large. The J gene is TRBJ1-2, the V gene TRBV6-5; weak D call: TRBD1 (5 bases). V lost 2 bases, J lost 6 bases, and 16 bases lay in between. The CDR3 length is 15 residues. Germline CDR1 and CDR2: MNHEY and SVGAGI. The CDR3 DNA reads as TGTGCCAGCAGTTACGGCGGGGCAGAACGGGATGGCTACACCTTC. The encoded protein is CASSYGGAERDGYTF.

V gene TRBV2 combines with J gene TRBJ1-2, with D unclear. Germline-derived CDR1 and CDR2 are SNHLY and FYNNEI. The CDR3 length is 13 residues. V was cut by 2 bases and J by 1 base, with 5 bases left in between. The chain's CDR3 is CASSEYFNYGYTF. CDR3 bases: TGTGCCAGCAGTGAATATTTTAACTATGGCTACACCTTC.

The rearrangement uses TRBV19 and TRBJ2-2; D perhaps matches TRBD1 (6 bases). The CDR3 loop spans 15 amino acids. V was cut by 6 bases and J by 4 bases, with 15 bases left in between. Germline CDR1 is LNHDA and CDR2 is SQIVND (reference sequence). The CDR3 reads CASSRMGAGTGELFF. In DNA form, the CDR3 reads TGTGCCAGTAGCCGAATGGGGGCGGGCACCGGGGAGCTGTTTTTT.

The chain combines TRBV2 with TRBJ1-2, with D unresolved. Germline assignment: CDR1 SNHLY and CDR2 FYNNEI. Trimming took 7 bases from V and 2 from J, leaving 8 bases between them. CDR3 length: 12 amino acids. The CDR3 DNA reads TGTGCCAGCATAGGGCACAACTATGGCTACACCTTC. This translates into CASIGHNYGYTF. The complete variable domain, with remaining parts taken from reference TRBV2 and TRBJ1-2, reads EPEVTQTPSHQVTQMGQEVILRCVPISNHLYFYWYRQILGQKVEFLVSFYNNEISEKSEIFDDQFSVERPDGSNFTLKIRSTKLEDSAMYFCASIGHNYGYTFGSGTRLTVV.

This chain uses TRBV7-2 with TRBJ1-5, with D unclear. V was cut by 5 bases and J by 1 base, with 12 bases left in between. Germline CDR1 SGHTA, CDR2 FQGNSA. The CDR3 is made up of 15 amino acids. CDR3 amino acids: CASSLTMGSNQPQHF. The DNA of the CDR3 is TGTGCCAGCAGCCTTACTATGGGGAGCAATCAGCCCCAGCATTTT.

The chain couples TRBV4-1 to TRBJ1-1; D not certain. V lost 4 bases and J lost 2, with 5 bases in between. CDR1 is MGHRA, CDR2 YSYEKL, per germline. This CDR3 has 12 amino acids. This CDR3 is CASSPGNTEAFF. In DNA, the CDR3 is TGCGCCAGCAGCCCAGGTAACACTGAAGCTTTCTTT.

This clone was seen more than once but under ten times. The chain has TRBV9 and TRBJ1-3; a weak D match, TRBD1 (5 bases). The length of the CDR3 is 17 residues. V lost 4 bases and J lost 6, with 23 bases in between. Germline V gene data show CDR1 as SGDLS and CDR2 as YYNGEE. CDR3 sequence (DNA): TGTGCCAGCAGCCCCAATGCCAACCCTCAGGGAGAAAACACCATATATTTT. It encodes CASSPNANPQGENTIYF.

The chain uses TRBV28 and TRBJ2-2; maybe TRBD2 (7 bases). The germline V gene has CDR1 MDHEN and CDR2 SYDVKM. Trimming took 7 bases from V and 6 from J, leaving 21 bases between them. CDR3 length: 16 amino acids. The CDR3 reads CASTPGRAGAAGELFF. The CDR3 bases are TGTGCCAGCACCCCCGGTAGGGCGGGGGCGGCCGGGGAGCTGTTTTTT.

The chain combines TRBV5-4 with TRBJ2-7; no firm D call. V was trimmed by 2 bases and J by 4 bases, leaving 13 bases between them. The CDR3 runs 14 residues. Germline CDR1 and CDR2: SGHNT and YYREEE (reference sequence). The CDR3 loop reads CASSFGQRAYEQYF. The CDR3 nucleotides read TGTGCCAGCAGCTTCGGGCAGAGAGCTTACGAGCAGTACTTC.

The chain couples TRBV10-3 to TRBJ2-5; possible D gene TRBD1, 6 bases. With 0 bases removed from V and 3 bases from J, the gap between germline ends came to 11 bases. Germline V gene sequence: CDR1 ENHRY, CDR2 SYGVKD. There are 15 residues in the CDR3. CDR3 coding DNA: TGTGCCATCAGTGAGTCGAAGGCAGGGGAAGAGACCCAGTACTTC. Translated: CAISESKAGEETQYF.

The chain employs TRBV28 and TRBJ2-1; the D is unclear. This CDR3 comprises 13 residues. CDR1 is MDHEN and CDR2 is SYDVKM in the germline V gene. Trimming left V 2 bases short and J 8 bases short, with 10 bases between. In DNA form, the CDR3 reads TGTGCCAGCAGTTTAGTACAAAATGATGAGCAGTTCTTC. Translated, it gives CASSLVQNDEQFF.

The rearrangement links TRBV27 to TRBJ2-7; TRBD1 agrees at 9 bases. This CDR3 comprises 13 residues. The V gene end was trimmed by 6 bases and the J gene end by 3 bases; junction bases not matched to a gene: 3. In germline, CDR1 is MNHEY, CDR2 SMNVEV (reference sequence). The CDR3 protein is CASRRDRVYEQYF. For the CDR3, the DNA is TGTGCCAGCAGACGGGACAGGGTCTACGAGCAGTACTTC.

CDR3 sequence: CASSLLGTGNTEAFF. The CDR3 DNA follows: TGTGCCAGCAGCCTACTCGGGACAGGAAACACTGAAGCTTTCTTT. This chain links TRBV6-6 with TRBJ1-1; the match to TRBD1 covers 8 bases. Unmatched junction bases numbered 8, after V lost 6 bases and J lost 2 bases. Germline loops: CDR1 MNHNY, CDR2 SVGAGI (reference sequence). CDR3 length equals 15 residues.

This CDR3 reads CASVNEAGEAFF. The CDR3 bases are TGCGCCAGCGTCAACGAGGCGGGGGAAGCTTTCTTT. This rearrangement joins TRBV4-1 to TRBJ1-1; D is unresolved. The germline V gene has CDR1 MGHRA and CDR2 YSYEKL. This CDR3 spans 12 amino acids. Trimming left V 8 bases short and J 8 bases short, with 15 bases between.

The chain links TRBV4-3 to TRBJ2-7, with D maybe TRBD1 (6 bases). The V end lost 4 bases, the J end lost 5 bases, and 18 bases lay between the germline ends. The CDR3 has 15 residues. Germline assignment: CDR1 LGHNA and CDR2 YSLEER. The CDR3, as DNA: TGCGCCAGCAGCCTCGCAGGGGCAGGAGCCGACGAGCAGTACTTC. Encoded protein: CASSLAGAGADEQYF.

The V and J genes are TRBV7-8 and TRBJ1-2; 8 bases align to TRBD1. V was clipped by 5 bases and J by 5 bases; unmatched bases: 4. This CDR3 is built from 13 residues. Germline CDR1 is SGHVS and CDR2 is FQNEAQ. CDR3 loop: CASSPTGGYGYTF. The CDR3 nucleotides are TGTGCCAGCAGCCCTACAGGGGGGTATGGCTACACCTTC.

The rearrangement links TRBV10-1 to TRBJ2-6, with 12 nucleotides matching TRBD1. The length of the CDR3 is 17 residues. V lost 2 bases to trimming and J lost 3 bases; unmatched junction nucleotides: 2. Per the germline V gene, CDR1 is WNHNN and CDR2 is SYGVQD (reference sequence). The chain's CDR3 is CASSEGTGGFGANVLTF. For the CDR3, the DNA is TGCGCCAGCAGTGAGGGGACAGGGGGCTTTGGGGCCAACGTCCTGACTTTC.

The CDR3 nucleotides are TGTGCCAGCAGCTTAGAGGAGAATCGGCAGTACTTC. This sequence encodes CASSLEENRQYF. The V call is TRBV7-1, the J call TRBJ2-7; D gene uncertain. TRBV7-1 is an open reading frame, and its role is uncertain. This CDR3 contains 12 residues. V was shortened by 4 bases and J by 9 bases, with 13 bases between the two germline ends.